Described below is a single T cell receptor (beta chain) sequence and its context. It lacks a known antigen. No much larger clone exists at a distance of one base, and base qualities are not known. In total, 500 to 700 healthy bone marrow donors made up the cohort. Cohort members were all nominally healthy when sampled, although unrecorded immune exposures were likely present. The donor tested CMV seronegative and was one of the 352 seronegative cohort members. A peripheral blood sample was collected from each donor, and TCR beta sequencing was performed on peripheral blood mononuclear cells. Genomic DNA was extracted from the blood cell samples with the Qiagen DNeasy Blood Extraction Kit. Libraries were made using the immunoSEQ multiplex PCR assay. For the multiplex PCR, a mixture combining 60 forward primers for TCR Vbeta segments and 13 reverse primers for TCR Jbeta segments was used. A multiplex PCR assay on genomic DNA amplified the CDR3 region of rearranged TCR beta genes. Amplified TCR beta libraries were sequenced as 87-base-pair reads on the Illumina HiSeq System. On the study's bioinformatics: A later analysis counted about 76 million unique TCR beta chains across the approximately 700 repertoires, and roughly 9.9 million of these chains were shared by at least two donors. To remove PCR and sequencing errors, raw reads were error-corrected and collapsed into unique sequences using a nearest-neighbor algorithm that merged closely related sequences. To assign V, D and J gene segments, CDR3 sequences were aligned to IMGT reference sequences. For a sequence to be retained, a match of at least six nucleotides was required to both a V gene segment and a J gene segment. A rearrangement was called productive if the CDR3 had no stop codons and remained in frame with V and J, and every other rearrangement was called non-productive. CDR3 was defined by IMGT convention, running from the second conserved V-encoded cysteine to the conserved J-encoded phenylalanine. In an earlier analysis of around 570 of the donors, sequences lacking an unambiguous match to a single V gene segment were excluded. An earlier analysis of a few hundred of the donors called V segments functional above 56.7% productive rearrangements and segregating when the between-donor standard deviation exceeded 5%. To diagnose cytomegalovirus status from the catalog of TCR beta chain sequences, a statistical classification framework was built. V and J gene assignment, in a later analysis, came from comparing TCR nucleotide sequences with IMGT/GENE-DB human TR gene sequences. A later analysis assigned CDR3 sequences and most-parsimonious VDJ recombination scenarios with the TCRdist pipeline. In a later analysis, every TCR beta chain was defined by the combination of its CDR3 amino acid sequence and its V-gene family, and reads without a unique V-gene family were dropped. As a way to deal with suspected cross-contamination and a sequencing artifact, a later analysis dropped over 550 nucleotide sequences that were highly shared and had low generation probability. A later analysis calculated a clonal expansion index for each public chain from normalized within-repertoire ranks of inferred template counts. A later analysis computed generation probabilities with a VDJ recombination model fitted to out-of-frame rearrangements, and checked the results against IGoR. In a later analysis, hypergeometric tests were used to score TCR-TCR, TCR-HLA and TCR-CMV co-occurrence, with a repertoire-size bias correction applied to TCR pairs. In a later analysis, false discovery rates were estimated by permuting HLA or CMV assignments 20 times. A later analysis grouped co-occurring TCRs with DBSCAN, adding TCRdist sequence similarity when clustering within HLA-allele-positive subsets. Repertoires with fewer than 30,000 or more than 120,000 public chains, plus five repertoires with anomalous nucleotide sharing, were excluded from co-occurrence clustering. Imported from immuneACCESS, the table was reduced by TCRdb to in-frame sequences with V and J called. These copies leave out some clones; in studies compared against another copy, an unresolved V gene accounts for under half, and the cause of the remainder is not known. The D gene and trimming were derived from the DNA, and the V and J assignments and clone size from that table. The sample yields around 200,000 clones; about 80% were counted once. The biggest ten clones account for 0.5% to 0.8% of the sample.

This sample was taken from a study of cytomegalovirus exposure and HLA in healthy donors (dated by TCRdb to about 2017). About the study as a whole: In an earlier analysis of under 750 of the donors, around 290 Gb of sequence data and some 120 million unique TCR beta sequences from about 180 million T cells were reported. An early release covering just under 650 HLA-typed donors comprised about 300 gigabases of sequencing data and around 80 million unique TCR sequences. Of the 350 to 450 genotyped donors, 80% to 90% were placed in the genetic ancestry cluster associated with self-reported Caucasian donors. The study aimed to test whether signatures of past pathogen exposure could be identified by cataloging public T cell receptors. Using immunosequencing, the study profiled T cell repertoires from 666 subjects and related those repertoires to cytomegalovirus serostatus. Besides the first cohort of under 700 subjects, a separate validation cohort made up of 120 different subjects was used. High-throughput TCR immunosequencing, statistical association of individual TCRs with disease status, and machine learning were combined to predict cytomegalovirus infection status. A later analysis re-analyzed previously published TCR beta repertoires from roughly 630 donors and added high-resolution HLA genotyping to study TCR occurrence patterns. In the later analysis, no new phenotypic data were used to find candidate immune exposures; instead, reliance was placed on TCR beta sequences and their occurrence across donors. In an earlier analysis of 587 of the donors, high-throughput TCR beta sequencing was used to judge whether each TCR beta V gene segment behaved as functional or pseudogenic. Donor age, sex, ethnicity and CMV serostatus were compiled together with the repertoire data. In a later genetic analysis, genome-wide SNP genotypes for about three fifths of the roughly 670 donors were used, and that subset was treated as a discovery cohort. Every discovery cohort repertoire had been produced on one sequencing platform. HLA typing included class I and class II loci at four-digit resolution. Typing coverage varied by locus: about 620-640 donors for A, B, C, DRB1 and DQB1; 500 to 550 for DQA1; over 600 for DPA1; 450 to 480 for DPB1. A few DR-DQ haplotypes were treated as single units for association and clustering because of strong linkage in the cohort. Among roughly 400 genotyped donors of the cohort, an average of approximately 230,000 unique TCR beta nucleotide sequences were sequenced per donor, approximately 20% of them non-productive. Paper-wide results and their limitations: Immune exposure information for the cohort was limited to CMV serostatus. The classifier was reported to diagnose cytomegalovirus status with high specificity and sensitivity in both the original cohort and the validation cohort. In a later analysis, HLA-associated TCR beta chains were found to be more clonally expanded and to have lower generation probabilities than equally common non-associated chains. According to the authors, the approach could potentially be generalized to other disease states and immunological phenotypes. A further reported finding was that TCR beta sequences accurately predicted the HLA-A and HLA-B alleles for most subjects in the first cohort. According to a later analysis, parvovirus B19, influenza, CMV and Epstein-Barr virus appeared linked to several top co-occurrence clusters. A group of highly shared sequence variants was considered likely to be a technical artifact of the sequencing pipeline. A later genetic analysis reported fewer N-insertions in productive TCRs among donors in an Asian-associated ancestry cluster than the roughly 650-donor mean. In a later analysis, TCR association rates were found to vary across HLA loci, with the most associated TCRs seen for DRB1 alleles and the fewest for HLA-C alleles. Because counts were too low, more than 15 rarely observed V segments, including chromosome 9 orphons, were left out of the earlier analysis of approximately 500 of the donors. When HLA alleles, especially DR and DQ, strongly co-occurred, attributing TCR associations to individual alleles was difficult. According to a later analysis, most CMV-associated TCR beta chains appeared to be HLA-restricted, and the HLA associations seemed to be driven largely by CMV exposure. An association between a missense DCLRE1C variant and V-gene and J-gene trimming of TCR beta chains was found in a later genetic analysis and replicated in an independent cohort. An earlier analysis of approximately 500 of the donors showed that most TCR beta V segments appeared in productive rearrangements either about 90% or about 30% of the time, which broadly matched IMGT annotations. Specific HLA alleles were associated with about 17,000 TCR beta sequences at a false discovery rate of 0.05 in a later analysis. Presence/absence analyses assumed roughly uniform sequencing depth across donors, an assumption that may not hold. This cohort had only TCR beta chains sequenced, and the lack of alpha or paired-chain data limited which features could be detected. The study gave a list of over 150 TCR beta chains associated with cytomegalovirus. Most TCR sequences were seen in very few donors, while some public TCRs were found in many individuals. Because HLA typing was missing for some donors at each locus, association tests included only the typed subset. Correlated functional status among segregating V segments might reflect linkage disequilibrium, but an unknown experimental factor could not be ruled out. In vitro tests confirmed that a few of the cytomegalovirus-associated TCR beta chains recognize cytomegalovirus antigens.

The source material was PBMCs. The clonotype comes from a boy younger than 18 in good health and CMV-seronegative.

The sequenced DNA: TGTGCCAGCTCACTCGACAGGGGGTTGCAGCCCCAGCATTTT. This encodes CASSLDRGLQPQHF. Recombination joined TRBV18 with TRBJ1-5; TRBD1 matches 9 bases in the middle. From V the trimming removes 4 bases and from J it removes 7 bases, while the gene matches leave 5 bases of the junction unaccounted for. Measured from the cysteine to the phenylalanine, the CDR3 is 14 residues long. Just CDR3 DNA is preserved here, 42 bases in frame from base 1. The CDR1 and CDR2 encoded by the germline V gene are KGHSH and LQKENI.